The present T cell receptor (beta chain) was sequenced within a study of response to subunit inactivated influenza vaccine. Study-wide results and caveats: The authors put forward the suggestion that each seasonal influenza vaccination may bring in only a limited number of new T cells.

TCRdb fed the RT-PCR reads into MiXCR, producing one record per CDR3 protein. The table shows 600,000 to 700,000 distinct CDR3 sequences, with 13% to 15% occurring only once. V shed 0 bases, J shed 5 bases, and the junction held 6 bases outside the gene matches. Germline V CDR1 and CDR2: SGHNT, YYREEE (reference sequence). This CDR3 spans 15 amino acids. Worth noting for this clonotype: Its antigen is not identified.

The chain is built from TRBV5-4 and TRBJ1-2, with 8 bases aligning to TRBD1. The sample in question was PBMCs from blood, obtained around two weeks before vaccination. This receptor was identified in a man aged 50 to 60 who received an inactivated influenza vaccine. CDR3 sequence reads: CASSLARGREYGYTF. CDR3 DNA sequence: TGTGCCAGCAGCTTGGCCAGGGGGCGAGAGTATGGCTACACCTTC.